The sequence of this T cell receptor (beta chain) was determined in a study of PD-1 blockade in classical Hodgkin lymphoma. Each patient relapsed following autologous stem cell transplantation, and prior brentuximab vedotin exposure differed. The study's findings and limits: At C4D1, TCR diversity had climbed significantly for CD4+ cells, though not for CD8+ cells. The origin of the repertoire differences remains undefined, with disease activity or prior therapy as possible causes.

Method: immunoSEQ multiplex PCR; TCRdb's copy keeps in-frame clones and lacks some. The profile shows 95,000 to 120,000 clones, 80% to 90% of them singletons. The CDR3 contains 17 residues. V was pared by 2 bases and J by 1 base, with 9 bases of the junction left unmatched. Germline V gene lookup returns CDR1 MDHEN and CDR2 SYDVKM. Concerning this clone itself: What it binds is not known.

Sequenced here: peripheral blood mononuclear cells (PBMCs), sampled before the second cycle of nivolumab. This receptor was identified in a human donor with classical Hodgkin lymphoma. This rearrangement joins TRBV28 to TRBJ1-1; 8 positions agree with TRBD1. CDR3 amino acids: CASSLARQGPGNTEAFF. In DNA form, the CDR3 reads TGTGCCAGCAGTTTAGCCAGACAGGGGCCGGGGAACACTGAAGCTTTCTTT.